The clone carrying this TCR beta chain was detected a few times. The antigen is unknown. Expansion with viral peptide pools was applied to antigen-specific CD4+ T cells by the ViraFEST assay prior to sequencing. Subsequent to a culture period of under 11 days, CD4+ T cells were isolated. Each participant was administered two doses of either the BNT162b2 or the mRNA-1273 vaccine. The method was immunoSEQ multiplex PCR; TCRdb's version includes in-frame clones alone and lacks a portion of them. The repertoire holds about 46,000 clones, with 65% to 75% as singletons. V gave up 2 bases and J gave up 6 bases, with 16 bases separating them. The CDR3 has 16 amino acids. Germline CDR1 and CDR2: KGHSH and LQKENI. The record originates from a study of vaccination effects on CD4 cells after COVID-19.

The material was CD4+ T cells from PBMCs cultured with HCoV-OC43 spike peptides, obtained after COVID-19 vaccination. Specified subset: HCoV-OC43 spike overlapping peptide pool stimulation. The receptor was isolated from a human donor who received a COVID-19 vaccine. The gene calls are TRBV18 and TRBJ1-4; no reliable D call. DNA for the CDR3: TGTGCCAGCTCACCAAGAGGGAGCAGGAGGGATGAAAAACTGTTTTTT. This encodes CASSPRGSRRDEKLFF.